Sequencing of this TCR beta chain was carried out in a study of blood T cell repertoires in COVID-19. The V end was cut by 6 bases, the J end by 2 bases, with 7 bases between. This CDR3 has 12 amino acids. CDR1 is MDHEN, CDR2 SYDVKM, per germline. Authors' data handling: Reference gene primers were amplified, and this amplification served to estimate nucleated cell counts. Sequenced by immunoSEQ multiplex PCR; TCRdb stores in-frame clones only, minus some. V, J and clone size were drawn from that table, and D and trimming were deduced from the DNA. The data contain some 160,000 clones, approximately 82% of them singletons.

Sequencing was done on a sample of peripheral blood. This chain connects TRBV28 to TRBJ1-2; D is ambiguous. The receptor's source is an older woman who had recovered from COVID-19. CDR3 in amino acids: CASRAGNYGYTF. CDR3 coding DNA: TGTGCCAGCAGAGCGGGGAACTATGGCTACACCTTC.